Listed below are T cell receptor beta chains from one sample, sequenced in a study of long-term antiretroviral therapy in people with HIV. Produced via immunoSEQ multiplex PCR; TCRdb's table is partial and in-frame only. The data contain tens of thousands of clones, more than 80% of them seen just once; the ten biggest clones take up less than 20%. The sample consisted of unsorted PBMCs, taken 0.5 years before starting antiretroviral therapy. Source of these receptors: a man between 35 and 55 years old with HIV. The conserved cysteine and the conserved F or W are not part of the CDR3 here. Each record gives: clone size, V gene, D gene, J gene, CDR3 protein. The D gene is left open where the match is weak. Rows may omit the clone size; those that give it use once, few, many or a size class.

size: NA
V: TRBV2
D: NA
J: TRBJ1-5
CDR3: ASRPPRTPGSPQH

size: NA
V: TRBV27
D: NA
J: TRBJ2-2
CDR3: ASSFDTGELF

size: NA
V: TRBV19
D: NA
J: TRBJ1-5
CDR3: ASNGGGRTLGQPQH

size: NA
V: TRBV18
D: NA
J: TRBJ1-3
CDR3: ASSPPRGGPGNTIY

size: NA
V: TRBV7-9
D: NA
J: TRBJ1-1
CDR3: ASSVGTVNTEAF

size: few
V: TRBV27
D: NA
J: TRBJ2-7
CDR3: ASSPGTSSEQY

size: NA
V: TRBV28
D: NA
J: TRBJ1-2
CDR3: ASSPGNYGYT

size: medium-sized
V: TRBV15
D: NA
J: TRBJ2-3
CDR3: ATSRVRIVPDTQY

size: once
V: TRBV29-1
D: NA
J: TRBJ2-2
CDR3: SITGRGGTGELF

size: NA
V: TRBV5-1
D: NA
J: TRBJ2-1
CDR3: ASSPSVFGGEQF

size: NA
V: TRBV4-2
D: NA
J: TRBJ1-2
CDR3: ASSQLTLAGYT

size: NA
V: TRBV7-9
D: TRBD2
J: TRBJ2-5
CDR3: ASRRGLGVQETQY

size: NA
V: TRBV27
D: TRBD2
J: TRBJ2-7
CDR3: ASSPLAGDHYEQY

size: NA
V: TRBV11-2
D: NA
J: TRBJ1-1
CDR3: ASSLLGGGGTEAF

size: NA
V: TRBV19
D: NA
J: TRBJ1-2
CDR3: ASSMGHGYGYT

size: NA
V: TRBV9
D: NA
J: TRBJ2-5
CDR3: ASSVGRSSAETQY

size: NA
V: TRBV6-5
D: NA
J: TRBJ2-7
CDR3: ASSWRATATYEQY

size: NA
V: TRBV7-3
D: NA
J: TRBJ2-2
CDR3: ASSLWAGTGELF

size: NA
V: TRBV5-1
D: TRBD1
J: TRBJ2-6
CDR3: ASSLARFRDRGAALGANVLT

size: NA
V: TRBV13
D: TRBD2
J: TRBJ2-7
CDR3: ASSFRGGPYEQY

size: NA
V: TRBV5-1
D: NA
J: TRBJ1-5
CDR3: ASSLEAGVEQPQH

size: few
V: TRBV28
D: NA
J: TRBJ1-4
CDR3: ASSPRTATNEKLF

size: NA
V: TRBV9
D: TRBD1
J: TRBJ1-1
CDR3: ASSVAPGQLHTEAF

size: NA
V: TRBV28
D: NA
J: TRBJ1-6
CDR3: ASKRTVSSGNSPLH

size: once
V: TRBV9
D: NA
J: TRBJ1-1
CDR3: ASSVQPLTEAF

size: NA
V: TRBV5-1
D: NA
J: TRBJ1-4
CDR3: ASSLDTSGEKLF

size: NA
V: TRBV14
D: NA
J: TRBJ1-3
CDR3: ASSPNRNTIY

size: NA
V: TRBV6-6
D: TRBD1
J: TRBJ1-5
CDR3: ASSYGTGKSNQPQH

size: NA
V: TRBV30
D: NA
J: TRBJ1-5
CDR3: AWSNRGPHHPFSNQPQH

size: NA
V: TRBV27
D: TRBD1
J: TRBJ2-6
CDR3: ATGEQGARGANVLT

size: NA
V: TRBV29-1
D: NA
J: TRBJ2-7
CDR3: SVRAVPPSYEQY

size: once
V: TRBV28
D: TRBD1
J: TRBJ1-5
CDR3: ASSKGQLSNQPQH

size: NA
V: TRBV30
D: NA
J: TRBJ1-5
CDR3: AWSGGTPSNQPQH

size: NA
V: TRBV27
D: NA
J: TRBJ2-1
CDR3: ASRAFDYNEQF

size: NA
V: TRBV30
D: NA
J: TRBJ1-1
CDR3: AWGHNLNTEAF

size: NA
V: TRBV10-2
D: TRBD2
J: TRBJ2-1
CDR3: ASRDGLGTKQF

size: NA
V: TRBV6-1
D: NA
J: TRBJ1-1
CDR3: ASSDQILRGAF

size: few
V: TRBV19
D: NA
J: TRBJ1-6
CDR3: ASSVTGSSYNSPLH

size: few
V: TRBV28
D: NA
J: TRBJ2-1
CDR3: ASSSLQGDEQF

size: NA
V: TRBV5-1
D: TRBD1
J: TRBJ1-2
CDR3: ASSNDRATVGGYT

size: few
V: TRBV19
D: NA
J: TRBJ1-1
CDR3: ASIAGAGGYTNTEAF

size: NA
V: TRBV7-2
D: NA
J: TRBJ2-7
CDR3: ASSLILGYEQY

size: NA
V: TRBV5-6
D: NA
J: TRBJ2-3
CDR3: ASSRGESSTDTQY

size: once
V: TRBV30
D: NA
J: TRBJ2-6
CDR3: AWTRGVTGLRGANVLT

size: NA
V: TRBV18
D: NA
J: TRBJ1-1
CDR3: ASSWTENTEAF

size: NA
V: TRBV9
D: NA
J: TRBJ2-3
CDR3: ASSVGGWDTDTQY

size: NA
V: TRBV27
D: TRBD1
J: TRBJ1-6
CDR3: ASSLTGGRSPLH

size: NA
V: TRBV28
D: TRBD1
J: TRBJ1-5
CDR3: ASSLPRTGYWEPQH

size: few
V: TRBV5-4
D: TRBD2
J: TRBJ2-7
CDR3: ASSGGPSSYEQY

size: NA
V: TRBV6-5
D: TRBD1
J: TRBJ2-5
CDR3: ASRRQGLVQETQY

size: NA
V: TRBV9
D: NA
J: TRBJ2-1
CDR3: ASSPPGHRSYNEQF

size: once
V: TRBV6-6
D: NA
J: TRBJ2-5
CDR3: ASSYSIFFETQY

size: NA
V: TRBV7-3
D: NA
J: TRBJ2-2
CDR3: ASSLTSAGELF

size: NA
V: TRBV5-6
D: NA
J: TRBJ1-6
CDR3: ASSLDDRLNSPLH

size: NA
V: TRBV28
D: NA
J: TRBJ1-1
CDR3: ASSFIRGEAF